These 20 T cell receptor beta chains were all obtained from the same sample, sequenced in a study of beta chain features in type 1 diabetes. Findings and limits, study-wide: Moderately but significantly shorter TCRB CDR3s were found in Type 1 diabetes patients in all four CD4+ subsets.

No antigens are known for them. Expressed TCRB transcripts were sequenced because the isolated RNA had all been reverse transcribed beforehand. Libraries were prepared by immunoSEQ multiplex PCR; TCRdb keeps only in-frame clonotypes and omits some of them. This sample carries 500,000 to 800,000 clones, over 10% of them seen once, and the ten largest clones take 0.095% to 0.15%. Sequencing was done on a sample of naive CD4+ T cells from blood. Source of these receptors: a man aged 25 to 40 with type 1 diabetes.

This clone was counted only a few times. The chain recombines TRBV9 with TRBJ2-2; 9 bases fit TRBD1. CDR3 size: 16 residues. V lost 2 bases, J lost 1 base, and 3 bases stayed unmatched. Germline V lookup: CDR1 SGDLS, CDR2 YYNGEE. CDR3 loop: CASSVGTGLNTGELFF. In DNA form, the CDR3 reads TGTGCCAGCAGCGTCGGGACAGGGCTGAACACCGGGGAGCTGTTTTTT.

This chain uses TRBV10-3 with TRBJ1-2; 10 positions agree with TRBD1. V lost 0 bases and J lost 7; bases outside the gene matches: 8. The CDR3 runs 16 residues. Germline values: CDR1 ENHRY, CDR2 SYGVKD. The CDR3 nucleotides are TGTGCCATCAGTGAGTCGAGACAGGGGGCTCTAGGTGGCTACACCTTC. As protein: CAISESRQGALGGYTF.

This clone showed up just a few times. The CDR3 sequence is CASSLAQGNTEAFF. For the CDR3, the DNA is TGTGCCAGCTCACTAGCACAGGGGAACACTGAAGCTTTCTTT. V usage is TRBV18 and J usage is TRBJ1-1; D is possibly TRBD1 (6 bases). The CDR3 has 14 amino acids. CDR1 and CDR2 (germline): KGHSH, LQKENI. Trimming cost V 4 bases and J 1 base, with 10 bases left between them.

The rearrangement uses TRBV6-5 and TRBJ1-1; no clear D gene. With 4 bases removed from V and 1 base from J, the gap between germline ends came to 7 bases. The CDR3 totals 13 residues. The germline CDR1 and CDR2 sequences are MNHEY and SVGAGI. In DNA, the CDR3 is TGTGCCAGCAGTTCTCCCGGGAACACTGAAGCTTTCTTT. It yields the protein CASSSPGNTEAFF.

The chain carries TRBV5-6 and TRBJ2-1; TRBD2 is a possible D gene (6 bases). This CDR3 region has 15 residues. V shed 6 bases and J shed 2 bases, with 15 bases lying between them. Germline CDR1 is SGHDT and CDR2 is YYEEEE. The CDR3 coding sequence is TGTGCCAGCAAAGCTCGGGGGATTACCTACAATGAGCAGTTCTTC. It encodes CASKARGITYNEQFF.

V gene TRBV14 combines with J gene TRBJ2-2, with D possibly matching TRBD2 (7 bases). Trimming left V 4 bases short and J 3 bases short, with 15 bases between. In germline, CDR1 is SGHDN, CDR2 FVKESK. CDR3 length equals 16 residues. This CDR3 is CASSLRLGGDTGELFF. The DNA for the CDR3 is TGTGCCAGCAGCCTCCGACTAGGGGGGGACACCGGGGAGCTGTTTTTT. The entire variable domain, with the rest obtained from reference TRBV14 and TRBJ2-2, is as follows: EAGVTQFPSHSVIEKGQTVTLRCDPISGHDNLYWYRRVMGKEIKFLLHFVKESKQDESGMPNNRFLAERTGGTYSTLKVQPAELEDSGVYFCASSLRLGGDTGELFFGEGSRLTVL.

The rearrangement uses TRBV7-2 and TRBJ1-1; TRBD1 aligns across 7 bases. Germline V lookup: CDR1 SGHTA, CDR2 FQGNSA. There are 16 residues in the CDR3. Unmatched junction bases numbered 15, after V lost 5 bases and J lost 6 bases. CDR3 in amino acids: CASSQRQGPGSSEAFF. The CDR3 bases are TGTGCCAGCAGCCAAAGACAGGGTCCAGGTTCCTCTGAAGCTTTCTTT.

This clone was counted between two and nine times. This chain joins TRBV7-3 and TRBJ2-5, with a possible D match to TRBD2 (5 bases). Per the germline V gene, CDR1 is SGHTA and CDR2 is FQGTGA. The V gene lost 5 bases and the J gene lost 2 bases, with 15 bases spanning the gap. The CDR3 spans 15 residues. In nucleotides, the CDR3 is TGTGCCAGCAGCCTCGAGCGAGGGCAGCAAGAGACCCAGTACTTC. Protein: CASSLERGQQETQYF. Filled out from reference TRBV7-3 and TRBJ2-5, the complete variable domain reads GAGVSQTPSNKVTEKGKYVELRCDPISGHTALYWYRQSLGQGPEFLIYFQGTGAADDSGLPNDRFFAVRPEGSVSTLKIQRTERGDSAVYLCASSLERGQQETQYFGPGTRLLVL.

The sample holds a few counts of this clone. The sample carries other DNA sequences with the same CDR3. The chain is built from TRBV6-5 and TRBJ2-7; no firm D call. The V gene lost 0 bases and the J gene lost 0 bases, with 6 bases spanning the gap. The germline V gene encodes CDR1 MNHEY and CDR2 SVGAGI. CDR3 length: 14 amino acids. The CDR3 region is CASSYSQSSYEQYF. The CDR3 DNA reads TGTGCCAGCAGTTACTCACAAAGCTCCTACGAGCAGTACTTC.

This clone was detected a few times. The chain links TRBV29-1 to TRBJ2-3, with D perhaps matching TRBD2 (6 bases). Looked up from germline, CDR1 is SQVTM and CDR2 is ANQGSEA. V shed 4 bases and J shed 4 bases, with 12 bases lying between them. CDR3 length: 13 residues. The CDR3 loop reads CSVVRTSPDTQYF. The CDR3 nucleotides read TGCAGCGTTGTTCGAACTAGCCCAGATACGCAGTATTTT.

This clone was observed a few times. At one end the junction does not follow the germline gene, possibly because of a read error. The chain has TRBV7-7 and TRBJ2-5; perhaps TRBD2 as D (5 bases). The germline V gene has CDR1 SSHAT and CDR2 FNYEAQ (reference sequence). The CDR3 spans 13 residues. The CDR3 DNA is TGTGCTAGCAGCTTCGCTAGCTCAGAGACCCAGTACTTC. Protein product: CASSFASSETQYF.

This clone occurred a few times. The V call is TRBV9, the J call TRBJ1-1, with D unresolved. Trimming shortened V by 7 bases and J by 0 bases, and 7 bases separated the two germline ends. This CDR3 has 12 residues. Germline lookup yields CDR1 SGDLS and CDR2 YYNGEE. The CDR3 nucleotides read TGTGCCAGCGCAGCTTTGAACACTGAAGCTTTCTTT. Its translation: CASAALNTEAFF.

The chain uses TRBV11-2 and TRBJ2-2, with D perhaps TRBD2 (5 bases). With 1 base removed from V and 7 bases from J, the gap between germline ends came to 13 bases. Germline CDR1 reads SGHAT; CDR2 reads FQNNGV. The CDR3 runs to 15 residues. CDR3 sequence reads: CASSLGVPGIGELFF. CDR3 nucleotides: TGTGCCAGCAGCTTAGGGGTACCGGGGATCGGGGAGCTGTTTTTT.

The chain employs TRBV27 and TRBJ1-5, with unresolved D. Germline CDR1 reads MNHEY; CDR2 reads SMNVEV (reference sequence). Deletions cut 2 bases from V and 8 bases from J, with 10 bases between. The CDR3 length is 13 residues. This chain's CDR3 is CASSLRGLEPQHF. DNA for the CDR3: TGTGCCAGCAGTTTACGGGGTTTAGAGCCCCAGCATTTT.

The chain joins TRBV27 to TRBJ2-2; TRBD2 agrees at 9 bases. CDR3 length: 16 amino acids. Germline V gives CDR1 MNHEY, CDR2 SMNVEV (reference sequence). J lost 6 bases, V lost 0 bases, and 5 bases had no gene match. CDR3 loop: CASSLSASGVSGELFF. CDR3 nucleotides: TGTGCCAGCAGTTTATCGGCTAGCGGGGTCTCCGGGGAGCTGTTTTTT.

The chain uses TRBV2 and TRBJ2-1; perhaps TRBD2 as D (6 bases). Per the germline V gene, CDR1 is SNHLY and CDR2 is FYNNEI. This CDR3 spans 14 amino acids. Trimming cost V 4 bases and J 4 bases, with 11 bases left between them. This CDR3 is CASSGRGLYNEQFF. As DNA, the CDR3 is TGTGCCAGCAGTGGGCGGGGCCTATACAATGAGCAGTTCTTC.

The chain has TRBV29-1 and TRBJ2-1; the D call may be TRBD1 or TRBD2 (5 bases each). V was pared by 7 bases and J by 10 bases, with 14 bases between. CDR1 and CDR2 from the germline V gene are SQVTM and ANQGSEA. The CDR3 runs 11 residues. Written as DNA, the CDR3 is TGCAGCGGGGCGGGTTCAGGGGAGCAGTTCTTC. Translating gives CSGAGSGEQFF.

The genes are TRBV7-9 and TRBJ2-7; perhaps TRBD2 as D (6 bases). The CDR3 has 15 residues. Between the trimmed V and J ends, which lost 5 bases and 1 base, there was a span of 15 bases. From germline, CDR1 is SEHNR and CDR2 FQNEAQ (reference sequence). The CDR3 sequence: CASSPPGLSSYEQYF. CDR3 nucleotides: TGTGCCAGCAGCCCTCCGGGACTCTCATCCTACGAGCAGTACTTC.

CDR3 in DNA: TGTGCCAGCTCCCCCCTTGGCGGGGGCAATGAGCAGTTCTTC. Translating it yields CASSPLGGGNEQFF. The chain joins TRBV18 to TRBJ2-1; 7 bases agree with TRBD2. CDR1 and CDR2 from the germline V gene are KGHSH and LQKENI. Trimming removed 6 bases from V and 6 bases from J; junction bases left unmatched: 8. The CDR3 spans 14 residues.

The chain links TRBV4-3 to TRBJ2-1, with D uncertain. Germline assignment: CDR1 LGHNA and CDR2 YSLEER. The CDR3 loop spans 18 amino acids. With 2 bases removed from V and 0 bases from J, the gap between germline ends came to 17 bases. The CDR3 loop is CASSQRPGTPLSYNEQFF. The CDR3 DNA sequence: TGCGCCAGCAGCCAACGCCCGGGCACGCCACTCTCCTACAATGAGCAGTTCTTC.